This T cell receptor (beta chain) was recorded in a study of cytomegalovirus exposure and HLA in healthy donors. Whole-study findings and limits: When analyzed later, the rates of TCR association showed variation by HLA locus, with DRB1 the most and HLA-C the fewest.

With V trimmed by 8 bases and J by 1 base, 3 bases remained unmatched. This CDR3 comprises 13 residues. CDR1 and CDR2 (germline): MNHEY, SVGAGI. With regard to this clone: Its antigen is as yet unknown.

Vbeta (60) and Jbeta (13) primers were used in the PCR. Libraries were prepared by immunoSEQ multiplex PCR; TCRdb keeps only in-frame clonotypes and omits some of them. This sample carries approximately 110,000 clones, roughly 68% of them seen once, and the ten largest clones take around 0.95%. Sequencing was carried out using PBMCs. V and J are TRBV6-5 and TRBJ1-2; 8 positions match TRBD1. This sequence originates from a woman aged 25 to 39 in good health and CMV-seronegative. DNA of the CDR3: TGTGCCAGCTCGGACAGGGATAACTATGGCTACACCTTC. Its protein product is CASSDRDNYGYTF.